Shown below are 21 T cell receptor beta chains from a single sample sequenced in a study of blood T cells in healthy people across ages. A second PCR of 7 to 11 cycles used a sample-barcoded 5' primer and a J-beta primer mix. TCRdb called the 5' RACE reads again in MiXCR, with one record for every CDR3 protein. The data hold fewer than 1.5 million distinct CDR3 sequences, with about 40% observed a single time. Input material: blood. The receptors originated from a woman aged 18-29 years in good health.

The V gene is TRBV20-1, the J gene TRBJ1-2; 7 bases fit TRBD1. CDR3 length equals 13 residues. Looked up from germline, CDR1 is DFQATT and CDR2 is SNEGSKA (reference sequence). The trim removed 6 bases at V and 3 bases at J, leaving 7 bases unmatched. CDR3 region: CSAEDRDHYGYTF. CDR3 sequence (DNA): TGCAGTGCCGAAGACAGGGACCACTATGGCTACACCTTC.

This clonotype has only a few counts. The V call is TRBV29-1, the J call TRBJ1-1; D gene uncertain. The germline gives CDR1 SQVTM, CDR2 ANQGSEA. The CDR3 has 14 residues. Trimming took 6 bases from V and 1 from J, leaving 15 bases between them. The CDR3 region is CSVVDGLANTEAFF. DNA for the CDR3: TGCAGCGTGGTTGATGGCCTAGCGAACACTGAAGCTTTCTTT. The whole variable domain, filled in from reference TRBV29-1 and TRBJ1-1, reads SAVISQKPSRDICQRGTSLTIQCQVDSQVTMMFWYRQQPGQSLTLIATANQGSEATYESGFVIDKFPISRPNLTFSTLTVSNMSPEDSSIYLCSVVDGLANTEAFFGQGTRLTVV.

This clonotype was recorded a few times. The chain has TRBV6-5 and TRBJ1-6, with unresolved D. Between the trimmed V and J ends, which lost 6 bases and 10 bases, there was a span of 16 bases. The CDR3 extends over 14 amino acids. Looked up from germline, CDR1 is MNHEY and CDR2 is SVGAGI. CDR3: CASSQTPLRSPLHF. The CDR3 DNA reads TGTGCCAGCAGCCAAACTCCTTTACGGTCACCCCTCCACTTT.

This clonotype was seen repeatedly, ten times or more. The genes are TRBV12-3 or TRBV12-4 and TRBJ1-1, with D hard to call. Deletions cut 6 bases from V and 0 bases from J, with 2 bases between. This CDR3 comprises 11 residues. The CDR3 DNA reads TGTGCCAGCAGCATGAACACTGAAGCTTTCTTT. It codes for CASSMNTEAFF.

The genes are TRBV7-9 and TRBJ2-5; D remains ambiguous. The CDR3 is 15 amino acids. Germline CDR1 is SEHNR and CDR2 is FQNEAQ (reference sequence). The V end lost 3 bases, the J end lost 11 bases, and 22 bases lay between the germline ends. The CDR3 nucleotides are TGTGCCAGCAGCTTTCTGGCGCTTTCCTACAATGAGCAGTACTTC. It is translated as CASSFLALSYNEQYF.

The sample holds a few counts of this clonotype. CDR3 in DNA: TGTGCCAGCAGTTACCCCTTGACAGAAACGGAAGCTTTCTTT. Encoded protein: CASSYPLTETEAFF. J is TRBJ1-1 and V is TRBV6-2 or TRBV6-3, with D perhaps matching TRBD1 (5 bases). The germline gives CDR1 MNHEY, CDR2 SVGEGT. The CDR3 contains 14 residues. Deletions cut 2 bases from V and 8 bases from J, with 15 bases between.

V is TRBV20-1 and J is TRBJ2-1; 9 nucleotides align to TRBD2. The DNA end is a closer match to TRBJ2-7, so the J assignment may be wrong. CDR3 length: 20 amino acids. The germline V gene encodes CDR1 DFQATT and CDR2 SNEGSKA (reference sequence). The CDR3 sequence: CSARNPIVISGRRRGNEQYF. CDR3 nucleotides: TGCAGTGCTAGGAACCCCATCGTGATTAGCGGGAGAAGGAGAGGCAATGAGCAGTACTTC.

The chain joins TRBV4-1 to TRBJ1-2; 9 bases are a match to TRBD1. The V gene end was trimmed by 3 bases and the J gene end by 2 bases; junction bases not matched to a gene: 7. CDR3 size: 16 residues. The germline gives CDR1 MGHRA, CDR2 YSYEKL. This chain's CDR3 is CASSQEDRGLNYGYTF. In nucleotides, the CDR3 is TGCGCCAGCAGCCAGGAGGACAGGGGCCTAAACTATGGCTACACCTTC.

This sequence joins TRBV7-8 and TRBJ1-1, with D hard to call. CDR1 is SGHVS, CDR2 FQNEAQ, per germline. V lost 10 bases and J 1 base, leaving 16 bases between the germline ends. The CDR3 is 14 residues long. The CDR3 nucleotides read TGTGCCACCCAGGCCTGGCGTTGGAACACTGAAGCTTTCTTT. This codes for CATQAWRWNTEAFF.

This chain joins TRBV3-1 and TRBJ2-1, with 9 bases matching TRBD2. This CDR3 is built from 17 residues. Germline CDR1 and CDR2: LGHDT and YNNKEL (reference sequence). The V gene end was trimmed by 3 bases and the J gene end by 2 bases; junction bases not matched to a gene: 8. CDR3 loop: CASSQTSGGGAYNEQFF. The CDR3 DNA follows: TGTGCCAGCAGCCAGACTAGCGGAGGCGGCGCCTACAATGAGCAGTTCTTC.

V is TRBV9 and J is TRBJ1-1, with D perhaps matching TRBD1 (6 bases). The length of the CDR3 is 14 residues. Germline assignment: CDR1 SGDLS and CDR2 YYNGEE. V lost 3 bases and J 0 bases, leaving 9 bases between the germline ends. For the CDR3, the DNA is TGTGCCAGCAGCGGAGACAGGATGAACACTGAAGCTTTCTTT. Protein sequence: CASSGDRMNTEAFF.

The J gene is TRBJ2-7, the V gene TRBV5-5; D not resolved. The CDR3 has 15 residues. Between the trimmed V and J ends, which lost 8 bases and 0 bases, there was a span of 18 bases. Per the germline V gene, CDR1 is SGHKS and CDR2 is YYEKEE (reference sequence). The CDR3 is CASRLRGRDSYEQYF. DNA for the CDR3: TGTGCCAGTAGGCTCCGCGGTAGGGACTCCTACGAGCAGTACTTC.

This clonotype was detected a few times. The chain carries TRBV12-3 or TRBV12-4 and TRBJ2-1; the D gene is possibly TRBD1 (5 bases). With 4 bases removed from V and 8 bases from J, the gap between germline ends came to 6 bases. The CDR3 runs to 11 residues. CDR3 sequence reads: CASSWGHEQFF. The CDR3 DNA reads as TGTGCCAGCAGTTGGGGCCATGAGCAGTTCTTC.

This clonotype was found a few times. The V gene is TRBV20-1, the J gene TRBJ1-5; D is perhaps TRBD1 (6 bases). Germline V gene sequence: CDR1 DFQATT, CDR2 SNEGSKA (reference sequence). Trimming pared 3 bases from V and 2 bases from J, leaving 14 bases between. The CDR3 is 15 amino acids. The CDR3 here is CSARRGALGNQPQHF. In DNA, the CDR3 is TGCAGTGCTAGGCGGGGGGCCCTAGGCAATCAGCCCCAGCATTTT.

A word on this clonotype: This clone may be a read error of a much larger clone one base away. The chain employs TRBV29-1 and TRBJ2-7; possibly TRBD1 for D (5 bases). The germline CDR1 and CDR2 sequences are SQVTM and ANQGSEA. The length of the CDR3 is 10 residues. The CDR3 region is CGVVGVEQYF. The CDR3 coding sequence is TGCGGCGTTGTAGGGGTTGAGCAGTACTTC.

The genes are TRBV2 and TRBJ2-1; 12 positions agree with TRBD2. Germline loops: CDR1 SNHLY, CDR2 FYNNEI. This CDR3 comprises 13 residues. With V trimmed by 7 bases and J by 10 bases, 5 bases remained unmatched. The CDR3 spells CASKGLAGIEQFF. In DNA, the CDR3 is TGTGCCAGCAAAGGACTAGCGGGAATCGAGCAGTTCTTC.

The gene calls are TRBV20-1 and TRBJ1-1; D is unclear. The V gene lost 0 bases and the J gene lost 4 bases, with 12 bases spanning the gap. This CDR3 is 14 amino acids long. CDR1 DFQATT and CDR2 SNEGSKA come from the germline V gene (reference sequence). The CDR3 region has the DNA TGCAGTGCTAGAGACGGGAGCTACGGCACTGAAGCTTTCTTT. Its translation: CSARDGSYGTEAFF.

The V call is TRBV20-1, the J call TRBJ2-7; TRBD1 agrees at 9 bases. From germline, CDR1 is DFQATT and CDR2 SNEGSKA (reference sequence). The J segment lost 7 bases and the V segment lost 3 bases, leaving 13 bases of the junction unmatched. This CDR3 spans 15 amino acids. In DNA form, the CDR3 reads TGCAGTGCTAGTAACCGGGACAGGGTCTTCAATGAGCAGTACTTC. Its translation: CSASNRDRVFNEQYF.

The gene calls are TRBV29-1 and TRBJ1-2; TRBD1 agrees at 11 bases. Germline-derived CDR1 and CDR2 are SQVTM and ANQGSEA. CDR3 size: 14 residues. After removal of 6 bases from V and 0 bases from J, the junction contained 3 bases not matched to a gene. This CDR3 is CSVLGQGANYGYTF. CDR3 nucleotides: TGCAGCGTCCTGGGACAGGGGGCTAACTATGGCTACACCTTC.

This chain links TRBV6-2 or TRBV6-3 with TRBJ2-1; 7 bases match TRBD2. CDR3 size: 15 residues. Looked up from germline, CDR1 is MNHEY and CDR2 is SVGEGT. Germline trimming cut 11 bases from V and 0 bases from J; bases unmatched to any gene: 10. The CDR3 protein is CAPGRLADSYNEQFF. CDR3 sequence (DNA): TGTGCCCCTGGGCGGCTAGCGGACTCCTACAATGAGCAGTTCTTC.

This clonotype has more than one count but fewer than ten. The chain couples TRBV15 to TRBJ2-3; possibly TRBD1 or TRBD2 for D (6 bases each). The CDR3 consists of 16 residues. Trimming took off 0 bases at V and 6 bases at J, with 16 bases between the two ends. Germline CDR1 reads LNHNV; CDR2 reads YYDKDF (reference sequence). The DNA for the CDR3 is TGTGCCACCAGCAGAGAAGAGGGGGGCTTATTGGATACGCAGTATTTT. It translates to CATSREEGGLLDTQYF.